Following are 2 T cell receptor beta chains from one sample sequenced in a study of cytomegalovirus exposure and HLA in healthy donors. The PCR ran on 60 Vbeta and 13 Jbeta primers. Assay: immunoSEQ multiplex PCR; the TCRdb copy retains only in-frame clones and omits some. The table has 210,000 or so clones, about 85% seen once. The source material was PBMCs. The receptors stem from a woman aged 45-65 years in good health and CMV-seropositive.

The chain links TRBV5-1 to TRBJ2-1; 12 bases align to TRBD2. The germline V gene encodes CDR1 SGHRS and CDR2 YFSETQ. V lost 0 bases to trimming and J lost 7 bases; unmatched junction nucleotides: 8. The CDR3 totals 17 residues. The CDR3 DNA is TGCGCCAGCAGCTTGGATTGGGTGACTAGCGGGGGTAATGAGCAGTTCTTC. Its protein is CASSLDWVTSGGNEQFF. The full variable domain, rest sourced from reference TRBV5-1 and TRBJ2-1, is KAGVTQTPRYLIKTRGQQVTLSCSPISGHRSVSWYQQTPGQGLQFLFEYFSETQRNKGNFPGRFSGRQFSNSRSEMNVSTLELGDSALYLCASSLDWVTSGGNEQFFGPGTRLTVL.

This clone showed up just once. The CDR3 DNA follows: TGTGCCAGCAGTTTATACGGACAGCATAATTCACCCCTCCACTTT. This translates into CASSLYGQHNSPLHF. This chain uses TRBV28 with TRBJ1-6; perhaps TRBD1 as D (6 bases). Germline V gene data show CDR1 as MDHEN and CDR2 as SYDVKM. V was shortened by 1 base and J by 5 bases, with 9 bases between the two germline ends. CDR3 length: 15 residues.